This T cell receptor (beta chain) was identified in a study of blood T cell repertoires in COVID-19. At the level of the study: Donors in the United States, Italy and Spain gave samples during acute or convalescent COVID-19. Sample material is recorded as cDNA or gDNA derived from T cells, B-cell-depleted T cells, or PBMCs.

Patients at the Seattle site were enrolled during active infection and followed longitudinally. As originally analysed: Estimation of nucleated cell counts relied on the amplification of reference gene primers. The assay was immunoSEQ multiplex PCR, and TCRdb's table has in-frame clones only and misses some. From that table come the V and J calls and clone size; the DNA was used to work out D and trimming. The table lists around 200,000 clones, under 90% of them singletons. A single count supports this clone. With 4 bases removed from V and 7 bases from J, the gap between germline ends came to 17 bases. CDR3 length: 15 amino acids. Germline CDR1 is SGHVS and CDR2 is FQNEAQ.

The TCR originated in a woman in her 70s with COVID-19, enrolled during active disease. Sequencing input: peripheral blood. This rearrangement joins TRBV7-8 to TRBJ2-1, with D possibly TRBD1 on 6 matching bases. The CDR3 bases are TGTGCCAGCAGCTGGACAGCCTGGTACGTGAATGAGCAGTTCTTC. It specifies CASSWTAWYVNEQFF. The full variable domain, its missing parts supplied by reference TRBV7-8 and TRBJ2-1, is GAGVSQSPRYKVAKRGQDVALRCDPISGHVSLFWYQQALGQGPEFLTYFQNEAQLDKSGLPSDRFFAERPEGSVSTLKIQRTQQEDSAVYLCASSWTAWYVNEQFFGPGTRLTVL.